The following is a T cell receptor (beta chain) sequence with its context. V shed 4 bases and J 5 bases; nucleotides not matched to a gene: 7. The CDR3 runs to 15 residues. CDR1 and CDR2 from the germline V gene are SGHRS and YFSETQ. This specimen comes from a study of PD-L1 blockade in urothelial cancer. Spiked synthetic TCR analogs estimated absolute template abundance per PCR. Sequencing was performed with immunoSEQ multiplex PCR; in TCRdb, only in-frame clones are kept and a portion is missing. The sample records 80,000 to 95,000 clones, approximately 87% being singletons. Time point reported: peripheral blood 6 weeks after treatment start. Pretreatment sampling and on-treatment sampling together yielded between 1 and 8 samples for each patient.

The chain is built from TRBV5-1 and TRBJ2-5; 11 bases map to TRBD1. Sequences were derived from PBMCs, sampled around atezolizumab (anti-PD-L1) treatment. The sequence was obtained from a man between 65 and 79 years old with urothelial cancer. CDR3 DNA sequence: TGCGCCAGCAGCCCGGACAGGGGGCGGCAGGAGACCCAGTACTTC. This translates into CASSPDRGRQETQYF.